Included here is one T cell receptor beta chain sequence, with context. The antigen it recognizes is unknown. The cohort comprised approximately 700 healthy bone marrow donors. At the time of sampling, all cohort members were nominally healthy, though unrecorded immune exposures were likely present. The donor was CMV seronegative and was included in the group of several hundred seronegative cohort members. Each donor provided a peripheral blood sample, and peripheral blood mononuclear cells were used for TCR beta sequencing. The Qiagen DNeasy Blood Extraction Kit was used to extract genomic DNA from the blood cell samples. Libraries were constructed by the immunoSEQ multiplex PCR assay. The multiplex PCR relied on a mix of 60 forward primers for TCR Vbeta segments and 13 reverse primers for TCR Jbeta segments. The CDR3 region of rearranged TCR beta genes was amplified from genomic DNA with a multiplex PCR assay. Amplified TCR beta libraries were sequenced as 87-base-pair reads on the Illumina HiSeq System. The original methods were these. A later analysis tallied some 79 million unique TCR beta chains across the 650 to 750 repertoires, and around 9.9 million of those chains were shared by two or more donors. Raw reads were error-corrected and collapsed into unique sequences by a nearest-neighbor algorithm in which closely related sequences were merged to remove PCR and sequencing errors. To assign V, D and J gene segments, CDR3 sequences were aligned to IMGT reference sequences. For a sequence to be retained, a match of at least six nucleotides was required to both a V gene segment and a J gene segment. A rearrangement was called productive if the CDR3 had no stop codons and remained in frame with V and J, and every other rearrangement was called non-productive. CDR3 was defined by IMGT convention, running from the second conserved V-encoded cysteine to the conserved J-encoded phenylalanine. The earlier analysis of 500 to 750 of the donors excluded any sequence lacking an unambiguous match to a single V gene segment. An earlier analysis of around 600 of the donors classified V segments as functional when productive rearrangements were above 56.7% and as segregating when the standard deviation between donors was above 5%. A statistical classification framework was developed to diagnose cytomegalovirus status using the catalog of TCR beta chain sequences. In a later analysis, V and J genes were assigned by comparing TCR nucleotide sequences against IMGT/GENE-DB human TR gene sequences. In a later analysis, CDR3 sequences and most-parsimonious VDJ recombination scenarios were assigned using the TCRdist pipeline. In a later analysis, every TCR beta chain was defined by the combination of its CDR3 amino acid sequence and its V-gene family, and reads without a unique V-gene family were dropped. In a later analysis, some 600 highly shared, low-generation-probability nucleotide sequences were removed to address suspected cross-contamination and a sequencing artifact. For each public chain, a later analysis derived a clonal expansion index from normalized ranks of inferred template counts within each repertoire. In a later analysis, generation probabilities were computed using a VDJ recombination model fitted to out-of-frame rearrangements, and the results were checked against IGoR. A later analysis scored TCR-TCR, TCR-HLA and TCR-CMV co-occurrence with hypergeometric tests, applying a repertoire-size bias correction to TCR pairs. A later analysis estimated false discovery rates by permuting HLA or CMV assignments 20 times. In a later analysis, co-occurring TCRs were grouped using DBSCAN, and TCRdist sequence similarity was added for clustering within HLA-allele-positive subsets. Repertoires with fewer than 30,000 or more than 120,000 public chains were left out of co-occurrence clustering, as were five repertoires with anomalous nucleotide sharing. Here the immuneACCESS table is served through TCRdb, limited to in-frame sequences with V and J called. Missing clones are a known gap in these copies; in checked studies unresolved V genes cover under half, and the rest lacks a known reason. V and J calls and clone size come straight from that table; D and trimming were deduced from the DNA. The sample table records 50,000 to 75,000 clones. Over 2% of the sample comes from the top ten.

This specimen belongs to a study of cytomegalovirus exposure and HLA in healthy donors (TCRdb year 2017). Study-level background: According to an earlier analysis of several hundred of the donors, roughly 180 million T cells yielded some 110 million unique TCR beta sequences and 276 Gb of sequence data. In an earlier analysis of about 590 of the donors, high-throughput TCR beta sequencing was used to judge whether each TCR beta V gene segment behaved as functional or pseudogenic. Rather than drawing on any new phenotypic data, the later analysis identified candidate immune exposures from TCR beta sequences and the way those sequences occurred across donors. Donor age, sex, ethnicity and CMV serostatus were compiled alongside the repertoire data. To predict cytomegalovirus infection status, the study brought together high-throughput TCR immunosequencing, statistical association of individual TCRs with disease status, and machine learning. In a later analysis, previously published TCR beta repertoires from about 670 donors were re-analyzed and high-resolution HLA genotyping was added so that TCR occurrence patterns could be studied. Among some 400 genotyped donors of the cohort, an average of approximately 200,000 unique TCR beta nucleotide sequences was sequenced per donor, of which about 19% were non-productive. The number of donors typed differed by locus, with roughly 629-640 for A, B, C, DRB1 and DQB1, more than 500 for DQA1, 600 to 610 for DPA1, and 450 to 480 for DPB1. A later genetic analysis used genome-wide SNP genotypes for about 65% of the roughly 670 donors, treating that subset as a discovery cohort. Both class I and class II loci were covered by HLA typing, at four-digit resolution. Using immunosequencing, the study profiled T cell repertoires from 500 to 800 subjects and related those repertoires to cytomegalovirus serostatus. Besides the first cohort of around 700 subjects, a separate validation cohort made up of roughly 120 different subjects was used. All discovery cohort repertoires had been generated using a single sequencing platform. The aim of the study was to test whether cataloging public T cell receptors could identify signatures of past pathogen exposure. An early release covering roughly 580 HLA-typed donors comprised about 300 gigabases of sequencing data and roughly 86 million unique TCR sequences. Because of strong linkage in the cohort, roughly five DR-DQ haplotypes were treated as single units for association and clustering. Of the 398 genotyped donors, around 81% fell in the genetic ancestry cluster associated with self-reported Caucasian donors.

In the germline V gene, CDR1 corresponds to SGHRS and CDR2 to YFSETQ. The CDR3, cysteine through phenylalanine, is 16 amino acids long. The DNA shown is the 48-base CDR3, in frame from base 1. V is trimmed back by 3 bases and J by 4 bases, and the junction contains 5 bases that no gene match accounts for. Overall study outcomes, separate from this receptor: A further reported finding was that TCR beta sequences accurately predicted the HLA-A and HLA-B alleles for most subjects in the first cohort. The earlier analysis of 587 of the donors excluded around 17 rarely observed V segments, including chromosome 9 orphons, because counts were too low. In an earlier analysis of about 600 of the donors, most TCR beta V segments appeared in productive rearrangements about 87% or about 30% of the time, broadly matching IMGT annotations. The 87-base-pair reads could not distinguish some IMGT-functional V segments, including TRBV6-2 and TRBV6-3, so those segments were excluded. Most TCR sequences were seen in very few donors, while some public TCRs were found in many individuals. In a later analysis, HLA-associated TCR beta chains were found to be more clonally expanded and to have lower generation probabilities than equally common non-associated chains. The classifier was reported to diagnose cytomegalovirus status with high specificity and sensitivity in both the original and validation cohorts. Immune exposure information for the cohort was limited to CMV serostatus. Because HLA typing was unavailable for some donors at each locus, only the typed subset was used in association tests. Assigning TCR associations to individual alleles was difficult when HLA alleles, especially DR and DQ, strongly co-occurred. In a later analysis, several top co-occurrence clusters were reported to appear linked to parvovirus B19, influenza, CMV and Epstein-Barr virus. At a false discovery rate of 0.05, a later analysis linked around 17,000 TCR beta sequences to specific HLA alleles. The cohort was sequenced for TCR beta chains only, and without alpha or paired-chain data the features that could be detected were limited. In a later analysis, TCR association rates were found to vary across HLA loci, with the most associated TCRs seen for DRB1 alleles and the fewest for HLA-C alleles. Linkage disequilibrium might explain the correlated functional status among segregating V segments, but an unknown experimental factor could not be ruled out. A cluster of highly shared sequence variants was judged likely to represent a technical artifact of the sequencing pipeline. Roughly uniform sequencing depth across donors was assumed in presence/absence analyses, although this assumption may not hold. It was suggested by the authors that the approach could potentially be generalized to other disease states and immunological phenotypes. In a later genetic analysis, a missense DCLRE1C variant was associated with V-gene and J-gene trimming of TCR beta chains, and the association was replicated in an independent cohort. In the study, 164 TCR beta chains were listed as associated with cytomegalovirus. In vitro tests confirmed that a few of the cytomegalovirus-associated TCR beta chains recognize cytomegalovirus antigens. According to a later analysis, most CMV-associated TCR beta chains appeared to be HLA-restricted, and the HLA associations seemed to be driven largely by CMV exposure. A later genetic analysis reported fewer N-insertions in productive TCRs among donors in an Asian-associated ancestry cluster than the roughly 700-donor mean.

The clonotype originates from a woman younger than 30 in good health and CMV-seronegative. The sequenced sample was PBMCs. This chain joins TRBV5-1 to TRBJ2-1, with 12 central nucleotides matching TRBD1. The DNA sequence is given as TGCGCCAGCAGCTGGGGACAGGGGGCTTTGTACAATGAGCAGTTCTTC. This codes for CASSWGQGALYNEQFF.